This T cell receptor (beta chain) emerged from a study of CD4 T cells in relation to SARS-CoV-2 and coronaviruses (dated by TCRdb to 2020 to 2023). A note on the overall study: In the ViraFEST assay, PBMCs were cultured with antigen for about eleven days, after which TCR beta CDR3s were sequenced to identify antigen-specific clonal expansions. Shared crossreactive spike epitopes were mapped to their HLA restriction using patient-derived lymphoblastoid cell lines. The Adaptive Biotechnologies TCR-sequencing kit was used to sequence samples from a few pre-COVID donors and the naive versus memory experiments, whereas other data were Illumina-based. The negative reference condition was either a culture with an HIV-1 Nef peptide pool or a culture with no peptide. The study assessed, at the TCR clonotype level, memory CD4+ T cell crossreactivity between SARS-CoV-2 and common cold coronavirus spike proteins. A different, Illumina-based TCR-beta assay was used to sequence expansion assays from other donors in the study. The paper's findings and limits, for the study overall: Small numbers of patients and of tested TCRs were a limitation of the study. Crossreactivity analysis centred on spike protein, so crossreactivity against other viral proteins was not assessed. Pre-pandemic and post-infection samples were not both contributed by any donor, so tracing of the source of pre-existing responses was limited. Compared with monoreactive clones, crossreactive clones had significantly weaker SARS-CoV-2-driven expansion, a result consistent with antigenic imprinting. In around two thirds of donors, memory CD4+ clonotypes turned up that crossrecognized SARS-CoV-2 and at least one common cold coronavirus spike.

CDR1 and CDR2 (SGHTA, FQGNSA) derive from the germline V gene. The CDR3 runs 14 residues from the cysteine to the phenylalanine. Left in the record is the CDR3 DNA by itself, 42 bases read in frame from the first base. Trimming leaves V shorter by 5 bases and J shorter by 6 bases, with the junction holding 2 bases beyond the gene matches. Libraries were built with the immunoSEQ multiplex PCR assay. In the authors' own workflow: During preprocessing, nonproductive sequences were removed, as were CDR3s that did not start with C, did not end with F or W, or were shorter than 7 amino acids. Antigen-specific clonotypes were called with the MANAFEST web app on the basis of expansion relative to the reference and to other culture wells. A clone counted as positive if significantly expanded in 2 of 3 replicate wells versus the reference culture at FDR below 0.05. Positive clones also required significant expansion versus all other tandem wells and an odds ratio above 5. Pairwise Levenshtein distance, computed with the stringdist R package after three terminal residues were trimmed from each end, was used as the measure of CDR3 homology. TCRdb took over this immuneACCESS table, retaining in-frame rearrangements with V and J assigned. Such tables are incomplete; in checked studies, under half of the missing clones stem from an unresolved V gene, and the remainder is unexplained. V and J calls and clone size come straight from that table; D and trimming were deduced from the DNA. Recorded for this sample are approximately 19,000 clones; around four fifths of them occurred a single time. The leading ten clones occupy about 16% of the sample.

CD4+ T cells from unexposed donors were collected before the COVID-19 pandemic (2011-2018). After 10 to 11 days of culture, CD4+ T cells were isolated with the EasySep CD4+ T cell isolation kit. Unexposed donor CD4+ T cells were tested for reactivity to SARS-CoV-2 S and N and four common cold coronavirus spike pools, as cell number allowed. PBMCs were cultured at a few million per well in IMDM supplemented with 5% human AB serum and 10 IU/ml IL-2. Half of the culture medium was replaced with fresh IL-2-containing medium on days 3 and 7. In general, triplicate replicate wells were used for every peptide culture condition. Leukapheresis product for the unexposed donors was bought commercially. Ficoll-Paque PLUS gradient centrifugation was used to isolate PBMCs from leukapheresis product or whole blood. PBMCs were either cryopreserved at -140°C or used fresh in the expansion assay. The QIAamp Micro DNA Kit was used to extract genomic DNA from the CD4+ T cells.

Note on this clone: Its specific antigen is unknown. Base qualities are not provided; no much larger clone lies one nucleotide away.

The source of this sequence is a human donor in good health. Here the chain combines TRBV7-2 and TRBJ2-3; TRBD2 aligns with 13 central bases. The sequenced material came from CD4+ T cells from PBMCs, cultured in vitro. The sequenced DNA: TGTGCCAGCAGCACTAGCGGGAGGGTGGATACGCAGTATTTT. Its protein product is CASSTSGRVDTQYF.